This T cell receptor (beta chain) was documented in a study of shared clonotypes between healthy human individuals. The data were produced by immunoSEQ multiplex PCR, yet TCRdb's version contains in-frame clones alone and is incomplete. The table has a few million clones, around 94% seen once. General observations from the study: Among non-shared clonotypes, generation probabilities were lower than among those shared by all four donors.

A note on this clone: Its antigen is as yet unknown.

Material: naive CD4+ T cells sorted from blood. Subset described: CD45RA+ positively selected. This receptor was taken from a man aged 18-30 years in good health.

In DNA, the CDR3 is TGTGCCAGCAGCAGGGGGACCTACTCTGGGGCCAACGTCCTGACTTTC. Its protein is CASSRGTYSGANVLTF. This chain connects TRBV7-2 to TRBJ2-6, with TRBD1 as a possible D gene (6 bases). The germline CDR1 and CDR2 sequences are SGHTA and FQGNSA. V shed 5 bases and J shed 0 bases, with 11 bases lying between them. The CDR3 sequence is 16 residues long.